The following is a TCR beta chain sequence with its context. In the original workflow: Cell counts per sample came from amplifying reference gene primers. Using immunoSEQ multiplex PCR, the repertoire was profiled, and TCRdb retains in-frame clones only, with some absent. That table furnishes V, J and clone size, whereas the DNA furnished D and trimming. This sample carries some 45,000 clones, about four fifths of them seen once, and the ten largest clones take 11% to 15%. The data stem from a study of blood T cell repertoires in COVID-19. Study overall: The samples span acute and convalescent COVID-19 from the United States, Italy and Spain. From T cells, B-cell-depleted T cells, or PBMCs came the material, which was cDNA or gDNA.

The ends were cut back, 1 base at V and 2 bases at J, with 9 bases in the middle. Germline V gene sequence: CDR1 SGHTA, CDR2 FQGNSA. The CDR3 totals 14 residues. The source of this sequence is a human donor in a cohort sampled during active COVID-19. The material sequenced was peripheral blood. The rearrangement uses TRBV7-2 and TRBJ2-7; tentative D call: TRBD2 (5 bases). The CDR3: CASSLGGRAYEQYF. CDR3 sequence (DNA): TGTGCCAGCAGCTTAGGAGGGAGAGCCTACGAGCAGTACTTC.